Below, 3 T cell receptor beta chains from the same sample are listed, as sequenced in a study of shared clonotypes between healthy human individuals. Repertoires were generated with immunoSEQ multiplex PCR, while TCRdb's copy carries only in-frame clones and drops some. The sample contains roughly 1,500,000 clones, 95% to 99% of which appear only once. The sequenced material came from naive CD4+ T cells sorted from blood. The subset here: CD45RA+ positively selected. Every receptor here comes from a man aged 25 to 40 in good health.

CDR3 loop: CASNGRLSTDTQYF. CDR3 nucleotide sequence: TGTGCCAGCAACGGACGGCTAAGCACAGATACGCAGTATTTT. The J gene is TRBJ2-3, the V gene TRBV2; no clear D. The CDR3 is 14 amino acids. The V and J ends lost 7 bases and 0 bases respectively, with 11 bases between them. Germline V gene lookup returns CDR1 SNHLY and CDR2 FYNNEI.

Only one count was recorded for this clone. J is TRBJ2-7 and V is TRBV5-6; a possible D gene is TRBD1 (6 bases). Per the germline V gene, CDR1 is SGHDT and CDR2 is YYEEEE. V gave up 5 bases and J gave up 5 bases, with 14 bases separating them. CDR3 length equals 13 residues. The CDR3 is CASRLNTGNEQYF. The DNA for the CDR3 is TGTGCCAGCAGATTAAATACAGGGAACGAGCAGTACTTC.

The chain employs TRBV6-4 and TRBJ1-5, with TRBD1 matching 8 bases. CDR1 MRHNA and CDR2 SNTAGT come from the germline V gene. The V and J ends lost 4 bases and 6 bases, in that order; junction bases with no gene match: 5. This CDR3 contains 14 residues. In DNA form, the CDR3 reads TGTGCCAGCAGTGTTGACAGGGGTACTCAGCCCCAGCATTTT. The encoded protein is CASSVDRGTQPQHF.